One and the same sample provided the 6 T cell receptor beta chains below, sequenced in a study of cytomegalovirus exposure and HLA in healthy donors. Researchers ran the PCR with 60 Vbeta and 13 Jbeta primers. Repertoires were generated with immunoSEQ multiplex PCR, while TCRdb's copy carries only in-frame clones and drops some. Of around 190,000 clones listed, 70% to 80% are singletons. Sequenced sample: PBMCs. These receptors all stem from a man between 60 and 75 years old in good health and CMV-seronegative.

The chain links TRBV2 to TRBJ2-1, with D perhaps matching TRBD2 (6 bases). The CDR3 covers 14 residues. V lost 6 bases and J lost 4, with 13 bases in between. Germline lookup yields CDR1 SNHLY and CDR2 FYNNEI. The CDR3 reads CASRWGGDYNEQFF. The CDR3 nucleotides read TGTGCCAGCAGATGGGGCGGGGATTACAATGAGCAGTTCTTC.

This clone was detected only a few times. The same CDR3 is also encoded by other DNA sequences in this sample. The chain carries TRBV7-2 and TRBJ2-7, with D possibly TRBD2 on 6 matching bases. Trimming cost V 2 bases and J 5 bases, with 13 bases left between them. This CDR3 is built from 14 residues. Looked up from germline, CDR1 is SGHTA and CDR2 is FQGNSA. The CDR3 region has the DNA TGTGCCAGCAGCTTAACGTCAGGGAGGCACGAGCAGTACTTC. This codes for CASSLTSGRHEQYF.

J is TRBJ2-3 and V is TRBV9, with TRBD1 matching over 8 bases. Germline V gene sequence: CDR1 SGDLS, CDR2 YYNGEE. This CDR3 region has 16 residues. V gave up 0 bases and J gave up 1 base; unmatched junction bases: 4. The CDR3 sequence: CASSVDGTGGTDTQYF. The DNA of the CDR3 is TGTGCCAGCAGCGTAGACGGGACAGGCGGCACAGATACGCAGTATTTT.

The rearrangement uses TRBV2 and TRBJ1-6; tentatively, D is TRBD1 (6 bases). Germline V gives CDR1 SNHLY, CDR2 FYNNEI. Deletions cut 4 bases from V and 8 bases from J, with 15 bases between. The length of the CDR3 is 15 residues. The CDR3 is CASSGDGGGDSPLHF. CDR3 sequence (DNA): TGTGCCAGCAGTGGTGACGGTGGGGGCGATTCACCCCTCCACTTT.

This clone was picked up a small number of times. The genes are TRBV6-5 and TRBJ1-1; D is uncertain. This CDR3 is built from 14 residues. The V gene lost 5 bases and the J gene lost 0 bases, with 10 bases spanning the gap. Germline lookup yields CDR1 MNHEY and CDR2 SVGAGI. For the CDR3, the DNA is TGTGCCAGCAGTCCGACACCAATGAACACTGAAGCTTTCTTT. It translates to CASSPTPMNTEAFF.

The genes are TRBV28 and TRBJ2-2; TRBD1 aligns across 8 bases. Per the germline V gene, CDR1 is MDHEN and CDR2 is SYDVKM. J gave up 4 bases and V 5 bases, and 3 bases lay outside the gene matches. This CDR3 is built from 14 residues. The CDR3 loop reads CASSGQGVTGELFF. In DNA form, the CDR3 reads TGTGCCAGCAGTGGACAGGGCGTCACCGGGGAGCTGTTTTTT.